These 21 T cell receptor beta chains were sequenced from one sample in a study of T cells after yellow fever vaccination. MiXCR was run by TCRdb on the 5' RACE reads, yielding one entry per CDR3 protein. The sample lists approximately 150,000 distinct CDR3 sequences; 7% to 10% were seen once. This material consisted of CD8+ T cells sorted from PBMCs, taken 45 days after the yellow fever booster vaccination. The receptors stem from a man aged 18 to 35 who received the YFV17D yellow fever vaccine.

This clonotype appeared a few times. This sequence joins TRBV7-2 and TRBJ2-3, with 9 bases fitting TRBD2. Germline CDR1 reads SGHTA; CDR2 reads FQGNSA. The J segment lost 2 bases and the V segment lost 1 base, leaving 7 bases of the junction unmatched. The CDR3 extends over 17 amino acids. The CDR3 region has the DNA TGTGCCAGCAGCTTAGACTTAGCGGGGGCCTACACAGATACGCAGTATTTT. Protein product: CASSLDLAGAYTDTQYF.

This clonotype was found a few times. This chain connects TRBV12-3 or TRBV12-4 to TRBJ1-1; possibly TRBD1 for D (6 bases). Trimming took 7 bases from V and 6 from J, leaving 12 bases between them. This CDR3 is built from 12 residues. CDR3 protein: CASTLGGPEAFF. Written as DNA, the CDR3 is TGTGCCAGCACTCTCGGGGGCCCTGAAGCTTTCTTT.

Only a few counts were recorded for this clonotype. The chain couples TRBV4-3 to TRBJ2-7; no definite D call. The V end lost 0 bases, the J end lost 3 bases, and 15 bases lay between the germline ends. The CDR3 has 16 amino acids. CDR1 LGHNA and CDR2 YSLEER come from the germline V gene. The CDR3 region has the DNA TGCGCCAGCAGCCAAGAATCGGCGGCCTGGGGCTACGAGCAGTACTTC. Translated: CASSQESAAWGYEQYF.

V usage is TRBV29-1 and J usage is TRBJ2-3; D is possibly TRBD2 (5 bases). The germline gives CDR1 SQVTM, CDR2 ANQGSEA. V dropped 7 bases and J dropped 4 bases, with 15 bases sitting between them. The CDR3 consists of 13 residues. This chain's CDR3 is CSAEIGVADTQYF. The DNA of the CDR3 is TGCAGCGCGGAGATCGGGGTGGCAGATACGCAGTATTTT.

The chain is built from TRBV6-2 or TRBV6-3 and TRBJ2-7, with a weak D call TRBD2 (6 bases). Germline loops: CDR1 MNHEY, CDR2 SVGEGT. The CDR3 is 15 amino acids. Trimming cost V 4 bases and J 7 bases, with 20 bases left between them. The CDR3 here is CASSWSGRFRSEQYF. The CDR3 DNA is TGTGCCAGCAGTTGGTCAGGGAGGTTCAGGAGTGAGCAGTACTTC.

The chain links TRBV9 to TRBJ2-3; D is uncertain. Germline-derived CDR1 and CDR2 are SGDLS and YYNGEE. CDR3 size: 14 residues. V was pared by 4 bases and J by 2 bases, with 11 bases between. DNA for the CDR3: TGTGCCAGCAGCATGTATTCGGACACAGATACGCAGTATTTT. This codes for CASSMYSDTDTQYF. Combining the CDR3 with reference TRBV9 and TRBJ2-3 gives the whole variable domain DSGVTQTPKHLITATGQRVTLRCSPRSGDLSVYWYQQSLDQGLQFLIQYYNGEERAKGNILERFSAQQFPDLHSELNLSSLELGDSALYFCASSMYSDTDTQYFGPGTRLTVL.

This clonotype came up a few times. The gene calls are TRBV20-1 and TRBJ1-3, with a possible D match to TRBD1 (5 bases). Germline V gene sequence: CDR1 DFQATT, CDR2 SNEGSKA (reference sequence). V lost 1 base to trimming and J lost 4 bases, with 14 bases between them. The CDR3 has 15 residues. The CDR3: CSARGTSGGGNTIYF. The CDR3 DNA follows: TGCAGTGCTAGAGGGACCTCCGGGGGAGGAAACACCATATATTTT.

The chain links TRBV27 to TRBJ2-1, with 9 bases aligning to TRBD1. The V and J ends lost 5 bases and 5 bases, in that order; junction bases with no gene match: 7. CDR1 MNHEY and CDR2 SMNVEV come from the germline V gene (reference sequence). The CDR3 spans 15 residues. This chain's CDR3 is CASSRGQGVDNEQFF. The CDR3 nucleotides read TGTGCCAGCAGTCGGGGACAGGGCGTGGACAATGAGCAGTTCTTC.

There are a few counts of this clonotype. This rearrangement joins TRBV10-3 to TRBJ2-1; 12 positions match TRBD2. Trimming removed 4 bases from V and 4 bases from J; junction bases left unmatched: 2. Germline lookup yields CDR1 ENHRY and CDR2 SYGVKD. The length of the CDR3 is 15 residues. CDR3 nucleotide sequence: TGTGCCATCAGTGTTACTAGCGGGAGGTACAATGAGCAGTTCTTC. Amino acid sequence: CAISVTSGRYNEQFF.

This clonotype showed up many times. The rearrangement links TRBV12-3 or TRBV12-4 to TRBJ2-3, with D unclear. This CDR3 comprises 12 residues. V dropped 5 bases and J dropped 8 bases, with 11 bases sitting between them. In DNA, the CDR3 is TGTGCCAGCAGTCCAACTGGGTCTACGCAGTATTTT. Translated: CASSPTGSTQYF.

The chain links TRBV27 to TRBJ2-6; 7 bases fit TRBD2. The length of the CDR3 is 16 residues. Unmatched junction bases numbered 8, after V lost 8 bases and J lost 1 base. Germline CDR1 and CDR2: MNHEY and SMNVEV (reference sequence). This CDR3 is CASGLGGESGANVLTF. CDR3 DNA: TGTGCCAGCGGACTGGGGGGGGAATCTGGGGCCAACGTCCTGACTTTC.

Ten or more counts support this clonotype. This chain links TRBV21-1 with TRBJ1-2; the tabulated D call, TRBD1, remains unverified against the DNA. TRBV21-1 is a pseudogene. CDR3 size: 17 residues. Written as DNA, the CDR3 is TGTGCCAGCAGCATGAAAGGACAGGGAACGAATTACTATGGCTACACCTTC. Translating gives CASSMKGQGTNYYGYTF.

This clonotype was observed a handful of times. The chain links TRBV6-2 or TRBV6-3 to TRBJ2-5; the D gene is possibly TRBD1 (5 bases). The CDR3 is 14 residues long. Trimming left V 8 bases short and J 1 base short, with 14 bases between. Germline CDR1 reads MNHEY; CDR2 reads SVGEGT. CDR3 DNA sequence: TGTGCCAGCTGCAGGGTAACGGGCCAAGAGACCCAGTACTTC. This encodes CASCRVTGQETQYF.

This clonotype was picked up a small number of times. J is TRBJ1-1 and V is TRBV29-1; possible D gene TRBD1, 6 bases. The germline CDR1 and CDR2 sequences are SQVTM and ANQGSEA. The CDR3 runs to 13 residues. V was shortened by 4 bases and J by 4 bases, with 13 bases between the two germline ends. CDR3 sequence: CSVVTGLGTEAFF. The DNA for the CDR3 is TGCAGCGTTGTAACAGGGTTGGGCACTGAAGCTTTCTTT. Supplemented by reference TRBV29-1 and TRBJ1-1, the full variable domain reads SAVISQKPSRDICQRGTSLTIQCQVDSQVTMMFWYRQQPGQSLTLIATANQGSEATYESGFVIDKFPISRPNLTFSTLTVSNMSPEDSSIYLCSVVTGLGTEAFFGQGTRLTVV.

This clonotype was seen only a few times. This chain links TRBV7-2 with TRBJ1-5; D might be TRBD1 (5 bases). The ends were cut back, 0 bases at V and 7 bases at J, with 13 bases in the middle. This CDR3 comprises 15 residues. CDR1 and CDR2 (germline): SGHTA, FQGNSA. The CDR3 sequence is CASSLARGEGQPQHF. DNA of the CDR3: TGTGCCAGCAGCTTAGCCAGAGGGGAAGGGCAGCCCCAGCATTTT.

This clonotype showed up just a few times. The chain recombines TRBV20-1 with TRBJ1-1; D not resolved. Germline values: CDR1 DFQATT, CDR2 SNEGSKA (reference sequence). The CDR3 extends over 18 amino acids. With 1 base removed from V and 0 bases from J, the gap between germline ends came to 21 bases. The CDR3, as DNA: TGCAGTGCTAGAGCGGGCAGGCGGACGGTCTTCATGAACACTGAAGCTTTCTTT. Its translation is CSARAGRRTVFMNTEAFF.

The chain couples TRBV12-3 or TRBV12-4 to TRBJ2-5; TRBD2 agrees at 7 bases. This CDR3 is built from 14 residues. The ends lost 3 bases at V and 3 bases at J; junction bases unmatched: 4. The CDR3 nucleotides read TGTGCCAGCAGTTTGTGGCTAGCGGAAGAGACCCAGTACTTC. Translated: CASSLWLAEETQYF.

This clonotype was seen only a few times. The V and J genes are TRBV3-1 and TRBJ2-5, with 9 bases aligning to TRBD2. The CDR3 has 16 amino acids. The germline V gene has CDR1 LGHDT and CDR2 YNNKEL (reference sequence). With 0 bases clipped from V and 4 bases from J, the junction kept 6 bases outside the gene matches. CDR3 coding DNA: TGTGCCAGCAGCCAAGAGGCGGGGGGGCTTGGAGAGACCCAGTACTTC. Amino acid sequence: CASSQEAGGLGETQYF.

V usage is TRBV11-2 and J usage is TRBJ2-2; weak D call: TRBD1 (6 bases). The germline V gene encodes CDR1 SGHAT and CDR2 FQNNGV. The CDR3 spans 16 residues. V was pared by 5 bases and J by 1 base, with 14 bases between. For the CDR3, the DNA is TGTGCCAGCAGCCGACTGAACAGGGTGAACACCGGGGAGCTGTTTTTT. Its protein is CASSRLNRVNTGELFF.

This clonotype was detected only once. The chain employs TRBV19 and TRBJ2-7; D not certain. CDR3 length: 13 amino acids. The V and J ends lost 3 bases and 2 bases respectively, with 8 bases between them. The germline gives CDR1 LNHDA, CDR2 SQIVND (reference sequence). The CDR3 sequence is CASSIGPAYEQYF. The CDR3 nucleotides are TGTGCCAGTAGTATCGGCCCAGCCTACGAGCAGTACTTC.

There are a few counts of this clonotype. The V call is TRBV9, the J call TRBJ2-3; D call uncertain. Germline V lookup: CDR1 SGDLS, CDR2 YYNGEE. Trimming removed 0 bases at V and 2 bases at J, with 13 bases between. The CDR3 runs to 16 residues. CDR3 coding DNA: TGTGCCAGCAGCGTAGCTGCGGTTACCATCACAGATACGCAGTATTTT. Its protein product is CASSVAAVTITDTQYF.